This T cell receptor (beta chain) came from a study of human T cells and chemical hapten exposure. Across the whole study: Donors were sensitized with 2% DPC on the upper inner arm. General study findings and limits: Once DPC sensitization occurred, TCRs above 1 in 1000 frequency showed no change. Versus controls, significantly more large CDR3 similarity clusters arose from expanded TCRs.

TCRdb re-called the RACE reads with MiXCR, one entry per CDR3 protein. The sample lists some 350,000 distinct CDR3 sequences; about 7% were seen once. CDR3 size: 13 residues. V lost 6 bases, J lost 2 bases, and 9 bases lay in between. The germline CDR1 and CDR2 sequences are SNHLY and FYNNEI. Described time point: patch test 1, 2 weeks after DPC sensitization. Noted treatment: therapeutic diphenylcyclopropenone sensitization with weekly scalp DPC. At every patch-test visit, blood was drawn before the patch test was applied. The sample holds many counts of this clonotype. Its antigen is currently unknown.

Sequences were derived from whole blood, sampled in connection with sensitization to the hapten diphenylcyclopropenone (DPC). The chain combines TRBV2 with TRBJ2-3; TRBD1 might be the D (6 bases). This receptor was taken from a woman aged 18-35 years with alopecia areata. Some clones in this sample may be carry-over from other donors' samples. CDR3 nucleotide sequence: TGTGCCAGCAGGGACAGTGCCACAGATACGCAGTATTTT. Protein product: CASRDSATDTQYF.